This TCR beta chain was retrieved from a study of CD8+ T cells in alopecia areata. Overall study context: Twice daily, treated patients received 5 to 10 mg of oral tofacitinib.

The CDR3 has 11 residues. Germline CDR1 and CDR2: MNHEY and SVGAGI. The V end was cut by 5 bases, the J end by 4 bases, with 5 bases between. The treatment is: oral pan-JAK inhibitor, 5-10 mg twice daily. Extracted RNA was reverse transcribed into cDNA, the sequencing template. The table came from immunoSEQ multiplex PCR; TCRdb's copy has only in-frame clones and leaves some out. Of 95,000 to 100,000 clones in the sample, 50% to 75% were seen once. The sample consisted of CD8+ T cells sorted from blood, taken at week 4, from a patient treated with tofacitinib. The sequence came from a human donor with alopecia areata. The chain uses TRBV6-5 and TRBJ2-5; D call uncertain. CDR3: CASSHTETQYF. Here the CDR3 DNA reads TGTGCCAGCAGTCACACAGAGACCCAGTACTTC.